This T cell receptor beta chain was identified during a study of shared clonotypes between healthy human individuals. Across the study: Donors, aged 18 to 49, were a couple of women and three men. CD8 memory received one plate per donor, CD8 naive two, CD4 memory three and CD4 naive three. Study-wide points: Blood was the sole source, and tissue repertoires probably differ.

Clones were sequenced by immunoSEQ multiplex PCR, and TCRdb holds only the in-frame ones, with some missing. The sample contains some 900,000 clones, more than 75% of which appear only once. The V end was cut by 4 bases, the J end by 4 bases, with 14 bases between. Germline lookup yields CDR1 LNHDA and CDR2 SQIVND (reference sequence). The CDR3 runs to 15 residues. Only one count was recorded for this clone. What it binds is not known. The sequence derives from a man between 18 and 35 years old in good health. The chain couples TRBV19 to TRBJ2-1; TRBD2 is a possible D gene (5 bases). What was sequenced was memory CD4+ T cells sorted from blood. The subset was: CD45RA-negative fraction. CDR3 sequence (DNA): TGTGCCAGTAGTAACCCCCAAGGGAGTTACAATGAGCAGTTCTTC. It codes for CASSNPQGSYNEQFF.